The next 30 T cell receptor beta chains were all read from a single sample in a study of T cell repertoires in cytomegalovirus infection. TCRdb passed the reads through MiXCR, listing each CDR3 protein once. The sample contains about 160,000 distinct CDR3 sequences, approximately 17% of which appear only once. The sample taken for sequencing was CD8+ T cells from PBMCs. These receptors all stem from a human donor in good health (CMV status not recorded). Some clones in this sample may be carry-over from other donors' samples.

V gene TRBV7-8 combines with J gene TRBJ2-5, with 8 bases aligning to TRBD1. The V gene's germline CDR1 is SGHVS and CDR2 FQNEAQ. CDR3 length equals 16 residues. J was trimmed by 0 bases and V by 1 base; bases with no gene match: 4. The CDR3 here is CASSLETGQDQETQYF. CDR3 sequence (DNA): TGTGCCAGCAGCTTAGAAACGGGACAGGACCAAGAGACCCAGTACTTC. Full variable domain (outside the CDR3, taken from reference TRBV7-8 and TRBJ2-5): GAGVSQSPRYKVAKRGQDVALRCDPISGHVSLFWYQQALGQGPEFLTYFQNEAQLDKSGLPSDRFFAERPEGSVSTLKIQRTQQEDSAVYLCASSLETGQDQETQYFGPGTRLLVL.

This clonotype occurred a few times. V gene TRBV11-3 combines with J gene TRBJ2-1; TRBD2 agrees at 11 bases. Germline V gives CDR1 SGHNT, CDR2 YENEEA. V trimming: 5 bases; J trimming: 4 bases; junction bases outside the gene matches: 13. The CDR3 loop spans 18 amino acids. The CDR3 nucleotides read TGTGCCAGCAGCAAATCCCCTAGACTAGCGGGGATTTACAATGAGCAGTTCTTC. Its translation is CASSKSPRLAGIYNEQFF.

Only a few counts were recorded for this clonotype. This rearrangement joins TRBV7-9 to TRBJ1-1; no clear D gene. The CDR3 is 14 amino acids. The V gene lost 5 bases and the J gene lost 1 base, with 11 bases spanning the gap. CDR1 SEHNR and CDR2 FQNEAQ come from the germline V gene (reference sequence). The CDR3 DNA reads TGTGCCAGCAGCGACCGGAGGGAGAACACTGAAGCTTTCTTT. This translates into CASSDRRENTEAFF.

This chain links TRBV6-4 with TRBJ2-1; no reliable D call. The germline gives CDR1 MRHNA, CDR2 SNTAGT. CDR3 length: 15 residues. Trimming pared 6 bases from V and 1 base from J, leaving 13 bases between. The CDR3 spells CASSRRVDSYNEQFF. DNA of the CDR3: TGTGCCAGCAGCCGAAGGGTTGATTCCTACAATGAGCAGTTCTTC.

The genes are TRBV5-4 and TRBJ2-1; 13 nucleotides agree with TRBD2. V shed 3 bases and J 1 base; nucleotides not matched to a gene: 4. This CDR3 spans 17 amino acids. CDR1 is SGHNT and CDR2 is YYREEE in the germline V gene (reference sequence). DNA for the CDR3: TGTGCCAGCAGCTCTGGACTAGCGGGAGCTTCCTACAATGAGCAGTTCTTC. This encodes CASSSGLAGASYNEQFF. The full variable domain, rest sourced from reference TRBV5-4 and TRBJ2-1, is ETGVTQSPTHLIKTRGQQVTLRCSSQSGHNTVSWYQQALGQGPQFIFQYYREEENGRGNFPPRFSGLQFPNYSSELNVNALELDDSALYLCASSSGLAGASYNEQFFGPGTRLTVL.

This clonotype was seen repeatedly, ten times or more. This chain's CDR3 is CASSPWGGGTEAFF. The CDR3 region has the DNA TGTGCCAGCAGCCCGTGGGGGGGCGGAACTGAAGCTTTCTTT. The rearrangement uses TRBV11-2 and TRBJ1-1, with a weak D call TRBD1 (6 bases). The ends were cut back, 5 bases at V and 5 bases at J, with 15 bases in the middle. CDR1 SGHAT and CDR2 FQNNGV come from the germline V gene. The CDR3 contains 14 residues.

This chain connects TRBV20-1 to TRBJ2-7; a possible D gene is TRBD2 (6 bases). This CDR3 is 17 amino acids long. Germline lookup yields CDR1 DFQATT and CDR2 SNEGSKA (reference sequence). V shed 0 bases and J shed 4 bases, with 22 bases lying between them. In DNA form, the CDR3 reads TGCAGTGCTAGAGATACCCCGGGGGACTGGGTATTATACGAGCAGTACTTC. Translated, it gives CSARDTPGDWVLYEQYF.

The chain carries TRBV6-2 or TRBV6-3 and TRBJ2-7, with D perhaps matching TRBD1 or TRBD2 (5 bases each). Germline CDR1 MNHEY, CDR2 SVGEGT. V was cut by 1 base and J by 4 bases, with 8 bases left in between. This CDR3 contains 13 residues. CDR3 coding DNA: TGTGCCAGCAGTTACTGGGACCCATACGAGCAGTACTTC. It is translated as CASSYWDPYEQYF.

This sequence joins TRBV6-5 and TRBJ1-2, with D hard to call. The CDR3 length is 13 residues. Trimming shortened V by 1 base and J by 2 bases, and 5 bases separated the two germline ends. CDR1 is MNHEY, CDR2 SVGAGI, per germline. The CDR3 loop is CASSYWGNYGYTF. The CDR3 nucleotides are TGTGCCAGCAGTTACTGGGGAAACTATGGCTACACCTTC.

This clonotype was found a few times. The rearrangement links TRBV12-3 or TRBV12-4 to TRBJ2-1; TRBD2 is a possible D gene (6 bases). V lost 1 base to trimming and J lost 4 bases, with 8 bases between them. This CDR3 comprises 14 residues. The DNA of the CDR3 is TGTGCCAGCAGTTTAGGGGGACTTTACAATGAGCAGTTCTTC. Translated: CASSLGGLYNEQFF.

In this sample, this clonotype turned up a few times. J is TRBJ1-1 and V is TRBV20-1; no clear D. The CDR3 length is 13 residues. Germline CDR1 DFQATT, CDR2 SNEGSKA (reference sequence). Trimming stripped 1 base from V and 1 base from J, with 7 bases between. The DNA for the CDR3 is TGCAGTGCTAGAGTAGCCGGGAACACTGAAGCTTTCTTT. This codes for CSARVAGNTEAFF.

This chain links TRBV7-9 with TRBJ2-7; the D gene could be TRBD1 or TRBD2 (6 bases each). Germline lookup yields CDR1 SEHNR and CDR2 FQNEAQ (reference sequence). The CDR3 runs 14 residues. Trimming pared 5 bases from V and 5 bases from J, leaving 16 bases between. The CDR3 DNA reads as TGTGCCAGCAGCCCAAAGGGGGGAGGAGACGAGCAGTACTTC. Translation: CASSPKGGGDEQYF.

This clonotype was found a few times. The chain recombines TRBV4-1 with TRBJ2-7; 10 positions agree with TRBD2. Germline CDR1 MGHRA, CDR2 YSYEKL. The CDR3 contains 16 residues. The junction had 8 bases not matched to a gene; V was cut back by 1 base and J by 5 bases. The CDR3 coding sequence is TGCGCCAGCAGCCAAGCCCAGCGGGGGGGCCCAGACGAGCAGTACTTC. Translating gives CASSQAQRGGPDEQYF.

V and J are TRBV19 and TRBJ1-3; D possibly corresponds to TRBD1 (5 bases). This CDR3 has 16 amino acids. CDR1 LNHDA and CDR2 SQIVND come from the germline V gene (reference sequence). Trimming cost V 1 base and J 4 bases, with 14 bases left between them. This chain's CDR3 is CASSIGSGLSGNTIYF. The CDR3 DNA reads as TGTGCCAGTAGTATAGGCTCGGGACTCTCCGGAAACACCATATATTTT.

This clonotype was seen more than once but under ten times. The CDR3 DNA reads TGCGCCAGCAGAGCGGGGCAGGAGCAGTACTTC. Amino acids: CASRAGQEQYF. The chain links TRBV5-1 to TRBJ2-7; 7 positions match TRBD2. This CDR3 is built from 11 residues. From germline, CDR1 is SGHRS and CDR2 YFSETQ. V was pared by 5 bases and J by 7 bases, with 3 bases of the junction left unmatched.

The gene calls are TRBV7-9 and TRBJ2-7; 10 bases align to TRBD1. Germline V gene data show CDR1 as SEHNR and CDR2 as FQNEAQ (reference sequence). CDR3 size: 15 residues. The trim removed 5 bases at V and 6 bases at J, leaving 10 bases unmatched. CDR3 sequence: CASSHRDRGISEQYF. CDR3 in DNA: TGTGCCAGCAGCCACCGGGACAGGGGCATTAGCGAGCAGTACTTC.

V usage is TRBV2 and J usage is TRBJ2-1; no clear D gene. Germline V gives CDR1 SNHLY, CDR2 FYNNEI. V lost 3 bases and J lost 5, with 8 bases in between. There are 13 residues in the CDR3. In DNA form, the CDR3 reads TGTGCCAGCAGTGATAGGCCCCACAATGAGCAGTTCTTC. This sequence encodes CASSDRPHNEQFF.

This clonotype was found many times. The chain recombines TRBV7-2 with TRBJ2-5; 13 bases agree with TRBD2. With V trimmed by 4 bases and J by 2 bases, 10 bases remained unmatched. This CDR3 is 18 amino acids long. In germline, CDR1 is SGHTA, CDR2 FQGNSA. Written as DNA, the CDR3 is TGTGCCAGCAGCTCCTCATCGTGGACTAGCGGGGGACAAGAGACCCAGTACTTC. This sequence encodes CASSSSSWTSGGQETQYF.

The rearrangement joins TRBV28 to TRBJ2-2, with 7 bases aligning to TRBD1. The germline gives CDR1 MDHEN, CDR2 SYDVKM. This CDR3 spans 16 amino acids. The V and J ends lost 3 bases and 2 bases, in that order; junction bases with no gene match: 6. CDR3 protein: CASSFRTGSNTGELFF. DNA of the CDR3: TGTGCCAGCAGTTTTAGGACAGGTTCAAACACCGGGGAGCTGTTTTTT.

The chain joins TRBV6-2 or TRBV6-3 to TRBJ2-1; TRBD2 agrees at 7 bases. The V gene end was trimmed by 6 bases and the J gene end by 0 bases; junction bases not matched to a gene: 8. Germline V lookup: CDR1 MNHEY, CDR2 SVGEGT. The CDR3 has 16 amino acids. In nucleotides, the CDR3 is TGTGCCAGCAGCCCGACTAGCTCGGGCTCCTACAATGAGCAGTTCTTC. It codes for CASSPTSSGSYNEQFF.

The chain joins TRBV20-1 to TRBJ2-1, with 7 bases that match TRBD2. The CDR3 extends over 13 amino acids. J lost 4 bases, V lost 2 bases, and 2 bases had no gene match. Germline assignment: CDR1 DFQATT and CDR2 SNEGSKA (reference sequence). The CDR3 loop is CSARLAEYNEQFF. CDR3 bases: TGCAGTGCTAGACTAGCGGAGTACAATGAGCAGTTCTTC.

This clonotype has just a few counts. J is TRBJ2-2 and V is TRBV29-1, with 7 bases fitting TRBD2. The CDR3 extends over 15 amino acids. Germline V gives CDR1 SQVTM, CDR2 ANQGSEA. J was trimmed by 2 bases and V by 7 bases; bases with no gene match: 10. The DNA of the CDR3 is TGCAGCGCTGCAGCCAGCGGGATAAACACCGGGGAGCTGTTTTTT. This gives the protein CSAAASGINTGELFF.

This clonotype was seen a handful of times. The V and J genes are TRBV12-5 and TRBJ2-1, with D hard to call. CDR1 is LGHNT, CDR2 FRNRAP, per germline. Trimming removed 1 base from V and 7 bases from J, with 11 bases in between. This CDR3 spans 14 amino acids. CDR3 nucleotides: TGTGCTAGTGGTTTGGAGGGCCCTCGGAATGAGCAGTTCTTC. It translates to CASGLEGPRNEQFF.

This chain joins TRBV6-2 or TRBV6-3 and TRBJ2-7, with 7 bases aligning to TRBD2. Germline trimming cut 7 bases from V and 2 bases from J; bases unmatched to any gene: 8. Germline loops: CDR1 MNHEY, CDR2 SVGEGT. CDR3 length: 14 residues. CDR3 amino acids: CASTLESGTYEQYF. CDR3 DNA sequence: TGTGCCAGCACCCTGGAGAGCGGGACCTACGAGCAGTACTTC.

J is TRBJ2-7 and V is TRBV10-3; D ambiguous. V gave up 0 bases and J gave up 2 bases, with 5 bases separating them. CDR1 is ENHRY and CDR2 is SYGVKD in the germline V gene. The CDR3 covers 13 residues. As DNA, the CDR3 is TGTGCCATCAGTGAGTCGCTTACCTACGAGCAGTACTTC. The encoded protein is CAISESLTYEQYF.

This clonotype was counted a few times. The chain recombines TRBV6-1 with TRBJ2-3; 8 bases are a match to TRBD2. After removal of 7 bases from V and 2 bases from J, the junction contained 5 bases not matched to a gene. Germline lookup yields CDR1 MNHNS and CDR2 SASEGT. The CDR3 consists of 14 residues. The CDR3 is CASTLRGDTDTQYF. The DNA for the CDR3 is TGTGCCAGCACCTTGCGGGGGGACACAGATACGCAGTATTTT.

The chain has TRBV7-3 and TRBJ2-1; D remains ambiguous. In germline, CDR1 is SGHTA, CDR2 FQGTGA. This CDR3 contains 16 residues. V was shortened by 6 bases and J by 0 bases, with 15 bases between the two germline ends. The CDR3 coding sequence is TGTGCCAGCAGTCTACAGCCAGTCAGCTCCTACAATGAGCAGTTCTTC. Translating gives CASSLQPVSSYNEQFF.

The genes are TRBV12-3 or TRBV12-4 and TRBJ2-1; 9 positions agree with TRBD2. Trimming cost V 5 bases and J 6 bases; bases outside gene matches: 8. This CDR3 is built from 15 residues. Here the CDR3 reads CASSTLAGISNEQFF. In DNA form, the CDR3 reads TGTGCCAGCAGTACTCTAGCGGGGATAAGCAATGAGCAGTTCTTC.

This chain links TRBV7-2 with TRBJ2-1; perhaps TRBD1 as D (5 bases). The CDR3 has 15 amino acids. Between the trimmed V and J ends, which lost 1 base and 3 bases, there was a span of 10 bases. Germline CDR1 and CDR2: SGHTA and FQGNSA. The CDR3 DNA is TGTGCCAGCAGCTTAGGGGGCGGTAACTACAATGAGCAGTTCTTC. Translated: CASSLGGGNYNEQFF.

The rearrangement uses TRBV2 and TRBJ2-2; 11 bases map to TRBD2. Losses at the gene ends were 9 bases for V and 6 bases for J; bases not matched to a gene: 6. The CDR3 extends over 14 amino acids. In germline, CDR1 is SNHLY, CDR2 FYNNEI. CDR3 coding DNA: TGTGCCAGGGGGCCGGGACTAGCGGCCGGGGAGCTGTTTTTT. Its protein is CARGPGLAAGELFF.